The 10 T cell receptor beta chains listed next were all sequenced from one sample in a study of OX40 agonist ivuxolimab in advanced cancers. Produced via immunoSEQ multiplex PCR; TCRdb's table is partial and in-frame only. The table includes approximately 72,000 clones, roughly 82% detected once. This specimen consisted of CD4+ or CD8+ T cells sorted from blood, obtained in a trial of the OX40 agonist ivuxolimab. These receptors were taken from an adult with an advanced solid tumor such as melanoma, head and neck, liver or kidney cancer.

This chain joins TRBV5-4 and TRBJ2-2; 9 bases are shared with TRBD2. The V gene end was trimmed by 0 bases and the J gene end by 2 bases; junction bases not matched to a gene: 2. In germline, CDR1 is SGHNT, CDR2 YYREEE (reference sequence). CDR3 length: 16 residues. In DNA form, the CDR3 reads TGTGCCAGCAGCTTGGGTAGCGGGAGTAACACCGGGGAGCTGTTTTTT. This sequence encodes CASSLGSGSNTGELFF.

This chain joins TRBV7-6 and TRBJ2-1, with 13 nucleotides matching TRBD2. Trimming at V came to 5 bases and at J to 4 bases, leaving 2 bases not matched to a gene. From germline, CDR1 is SGHVS and CDR2 FNYEAQ. This CDR3 has 15 residues. CDR3 DNA sequence: TGTGCCAGCAGCCCGACTAGCGGGGGGTACAATGAGCAGTTCTTC. Residues: CASSPTSGGYNEQFF.

J is TRBJ2-1 and V is TRBV5-1; 9 positions agree with TRBD1. The CDR3 is 14 amino acids. CDR1 and CDR2 from the germline V gene are SGHRS and YFSETQ. J gave up 4 bases and V 4 bases, and 3 bases lay outside the gene matches. CDR3 in amino acids: CASSGTGSYNEQFF. The CDR3 DNA follows: TGCGCCAGCAGCGGGACAGGGTCGTACAATGAGCAGTTCTTC.

This rearrangement joins TRBV25-1 to TRBJ2-3, with D unclear. The CDR3 consists of 17 residues. The germline CDR1 and CDR2 sequences are MGHDK and SYGVNS. Between the trimmed V and J ends, which lost 1 base and 0 bases, there was a span of 14 bases. The CDR3 protein is CASSELGLGSSTDTQYF. The CDR3, as DNA: TGTGCCAGCAGTGAATTAGGGTTGGGGTCCAGCACAGATACGCAGTATTTT.

This clone was observed a single time. The rearrangement joins TRBV7-3 to TRBJ2-1; 12 nucleotides align to TRBD2. CDR3 length equals 16 residues. The trim removed 2 bases at V and 6 bases at J, leaving 5 bases unmatched. Germline V gene lookup returns CDR1 SGHTA and CDR2 FQGTGA. This CDR3 is CASSLELAGGLNEQFF. The CDR3 DNA reads TGTGCCAGCAGCTTAGAACTAGCGGGAGGACTCAATGAGCAGTTCTTC.

This chain uses TRBV7-2 with TRBJ2-3; 16 bases match TRBD2. The CDR3 consists of 18 residues. Germline CDR1 reads SGHTA; CDR2 reads FQGNSA. V gave up 5 bases and J gave up 4 bases; unmatched junction bases: 9. The CDR3 loop reads CASSPPGLAGGPPDTQYF. CDR3 in DNA: TGTGCCAGCAGCCCGCCGGGACTAGCGGGAGGGCCTCCAGATACGCAGTATTTT.

The rearrangement uses TRBV9 and TRBJ2-7; 9 bases are shared with TRBD2. J gave up 6 bases and V 0 bases, and 10 bases lay outside the gene matches. CDR1 is SGDLS and CDR2 is YYNGEE in the germline V gene. The CDR3 totals 16 residues. The CDR3 nucleotides read TGTGCCAGCAGCGTAGAGGCGGGAGGGCCAGGTGTCGAGCAGTACTTC. Its protein is CASSVEAGGPGVEQYF.

This rearrangement joins TRBV9 to TRBJ1-2; the D is unclear. Deletions cut 5 bases from V and 5 bases from J, with 7 bases between. Germline assignment: CDR1 SGDLS and CDR2 YYNGEE. The CDR3 sequence is 11 residues long. The CDR3 sequence: CASSLYYGYTF. Here the CDR3 DNA reads TGTGCCAGCAGTCTCTATTATGGCTACACCTTC.

The V and J genes are TRBV28 and TRBJ1-2; 10 bases agree with TRBD1. The V segment lost 6 bases and the J segment 1 base; nucleotides outside the gene matches: 14. The CDR3 sequence is 18 residues long. From germline, CDR1 is MDHEN and CDR2 SYDVKM. CDR3 in DNA: TGTGCCAGCAGATCGAACCGGGACAGGGGCTCAATTAACTATGGCTACACCTTC. Translated, it gives CASRSNRDRGSINYGYTF.

This clone was seen a few times. This rearrangement joins TRBV7-2 to TRBJ1-5; D not certain. Deletions cut 2 bases from V and 0 bases from J, with 5 bases between. Germline values: CDR1 SGHTA, CDR2 FQGNSA. The CDR3 extends over 14 amino acids. The DNA for the CDR3 is TGTGCCAGCAGCTTATACTATAGCAATCAGCCCCAGCATTTT. As protein: CASSLYYSNQPQHF.